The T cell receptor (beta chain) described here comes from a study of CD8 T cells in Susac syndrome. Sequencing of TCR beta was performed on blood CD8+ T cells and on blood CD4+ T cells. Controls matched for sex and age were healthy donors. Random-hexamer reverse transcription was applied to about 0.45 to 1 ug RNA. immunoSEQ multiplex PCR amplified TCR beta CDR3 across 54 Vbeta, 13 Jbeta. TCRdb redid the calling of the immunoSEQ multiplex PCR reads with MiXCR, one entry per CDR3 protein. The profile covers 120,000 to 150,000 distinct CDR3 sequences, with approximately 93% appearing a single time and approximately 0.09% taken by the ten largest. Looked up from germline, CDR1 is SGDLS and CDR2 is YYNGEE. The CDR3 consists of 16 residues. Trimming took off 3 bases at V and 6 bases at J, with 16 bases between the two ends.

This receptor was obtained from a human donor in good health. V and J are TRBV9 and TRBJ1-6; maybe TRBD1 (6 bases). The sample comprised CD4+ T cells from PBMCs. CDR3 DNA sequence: TGTGCCAGCAGCGCCCGCGGGGGGGGCCCTAATTCACCCCTCCACTTT. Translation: CASSARGGGPNSPLHF.